This TCR beta chain was recorded in a study of blood T cell repertoires in COVID-19 (dated by TCRdb to the early 2020s). Describing the broader study: Collaborator samples came from the United States, Italy and Spain and covered acute and convalescent phases of COVID-19. Subjects who had been exposed to COVID-19, were actively infected with it, or had recovered from it provided the deeply sampled blood TCRbeta repertoires that made up the dataset. Where available, HLA class I and class II types were taken from metadata supplied by the sample provider and were not determined by assay-based typing. The prospective study material was composed of cDNA or gDNA derived from T cells, B-cell-depleted T cells, or PBMCs. The repertoires were made available in a free public database intended to serve as a resource for research on the immune response to SARS-CoV-2. The samples were drawn from the first 160 participants of the ongoing ImmuneRACE study and from 950 to 1,500 subjects provided by 6 global collaborators. Sample metadata almost always included a de-identified subject ID, COVID-19 status, age in years and sex. Study-wide findings and limitations: Clinical and demographic metadata were provided uncurated, with the amount varying by source and participant.

In Seattle, one collaborating source enrolled patients while the infection was active and tracked those patients longitudinally over the course of disease. Each collaborating institution followed its own protocols to collect whole blood in K2EDTA tubes. For TCRbeta analysis, collaborator samples were shipped as frozen whole blood, as isolated PBMCs, or as DNA extracted from either sample type. This clone has more than one count but fewer than ten. Its recognized antigen is unknown. No clone much larger than this one lies a single base away; base qualities are absent. Trimmed from V: 6 bases; trimmed from J: 7 bases; junction bases lacking a gene match: 7. Including cysteine and phenylalanine, the CDR3 has 15 amino acids. Kept here is only the CDR3 DNA, which spans 45 bases and is read in frame from base 1. Sequences MGHDK (CDR1) and SYGVNS (CDR2) are obtained from the germline V gene. TCRbeta CDR3 regions were amplified from genomic DNA using the immunoSEQ Assay, a bias-controlled multiplex PCR. Regarding the original processing steps: Within the assay, amplification of reference gene primers was used to estimate how many nucleated cells each sample contained. To quantify the absolute abundance of each unique TCRbeta CDR3 rearrangement, sequence reads were collapsed and filtered. For each sample, productive Simpson clonality was calculated as the square root of Simpson's diversity index across productive rearrangements. TCRdb took over this immuneACCESS table, retaining in-frame rearrangements with V and J assigned. Such tables are incomplete; in checked studies, under half of the missing clones stem from an unresolved V gene, and the remainder is unexplained. The DNA was the basis for D and trimming; V, J and clone size are from that table. Recorded for this sample are some 360,000 clones; approximately 89% of them occurred a single time. The ten largest account for over 3.5% of the sample.

The receptor was derived from a woman aged 60-75 years with COVID-19, enrolled during active disease. The sequencing sample was made of peripheral blood. In this chain, TRBV25-1 is recombined with TRBJ1-6, with 9 bases aligning to TRBD1. The DNA is TGTGCCAGCAGGGAACAGGGGGCAAGGAATTCACCCCTCCACTTT. Its protein product is CASREQGARNSPLHF. This CDR3, with the reference TRBV25-1 and TRBJ1-6 proteins standing in past its ends, gives the full variable domain EADIYQTPRYLVIGTGKKITLECSQTMGHDKMYWYQQDPGMELHLIHYSYGVNSTEKGDLSSESTVSRIRTEHFPLTLESARPSHTSQYLCASREQGARNSPLHFGNGTRLTVT.